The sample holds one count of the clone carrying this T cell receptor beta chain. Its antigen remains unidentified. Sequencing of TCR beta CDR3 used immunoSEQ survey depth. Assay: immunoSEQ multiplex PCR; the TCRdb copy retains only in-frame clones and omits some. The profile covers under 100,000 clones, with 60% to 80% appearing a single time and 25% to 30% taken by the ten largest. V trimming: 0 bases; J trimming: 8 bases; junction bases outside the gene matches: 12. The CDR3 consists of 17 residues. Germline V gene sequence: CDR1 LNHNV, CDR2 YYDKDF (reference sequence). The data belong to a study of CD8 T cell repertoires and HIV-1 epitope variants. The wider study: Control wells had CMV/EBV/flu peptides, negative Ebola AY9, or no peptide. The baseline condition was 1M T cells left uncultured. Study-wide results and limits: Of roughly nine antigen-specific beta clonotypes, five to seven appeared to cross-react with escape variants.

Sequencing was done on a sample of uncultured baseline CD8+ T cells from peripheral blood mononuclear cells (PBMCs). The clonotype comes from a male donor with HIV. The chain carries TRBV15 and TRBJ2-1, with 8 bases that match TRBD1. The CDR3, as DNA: TGTGCCACCAGCAGAGATGGCCACCAGGGGGCAATGGATGAGCAGTTCTTC. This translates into CATSRDGHQGAMDEQFF.